The clone carrying this TCR beta chain was detected ten times or more. What it binds is unknown. This specimen belongs to a study of regulatory T cells in long-lasting Graves disease. The study's findings and limits: Reduced TCR diversity was observed in persistent Graves' patients versus newly diagnosed patients. Favoring TRBV28, TRBJ1-2 and TRBJ2-5 was a feature seen in persistent disease.

Time point of the sample: persistent/refractory GD, antithyroid drugs over 5 years with positive TRAb. From PBMCs, RNA was extracted and then used to make the TCR library. The guidelines of the American Thyroid Association were the basis for diagnosing Graves' disease. A peripheral blood sample, approximately 10 milliliters in volume, was drawn into EDTA tubes. Construction of the TCR beta libraries employed iRepertoire HTBI primers in conjunction with Arm-PCR of CDR3 regions. TCRdb redid the calling of the multiplex PCR reads with MiXCR, one entry per CDR3 protein. The table lists fewer than 400,000 distinct CDR3 sequences, roughly a fifth of them singletons. Trimming cost V 1 base and J 2 bases, with 5 bases left between them. Germline V gene sequence: CDR1 LGHDT, CDR2 YNNKEL (reference sequence). CDR3 length: 14 amino acids.

This sequence was found in a female donor with Graves disease. The gene calls are TRBV3-1 and TRBJ2-2; no firm D call. The input for sequencing was peripheral blood mononuclear cells (PBMCs), taken when the disease was refractory, from a patient treated with antithyroid drugs. The CDR3 bases are TGTGCCAGCAGCCAAGCTCCCAACACCGGGGAGCTGTTTTTT. Its protein is CASSQAPNTGELFF.